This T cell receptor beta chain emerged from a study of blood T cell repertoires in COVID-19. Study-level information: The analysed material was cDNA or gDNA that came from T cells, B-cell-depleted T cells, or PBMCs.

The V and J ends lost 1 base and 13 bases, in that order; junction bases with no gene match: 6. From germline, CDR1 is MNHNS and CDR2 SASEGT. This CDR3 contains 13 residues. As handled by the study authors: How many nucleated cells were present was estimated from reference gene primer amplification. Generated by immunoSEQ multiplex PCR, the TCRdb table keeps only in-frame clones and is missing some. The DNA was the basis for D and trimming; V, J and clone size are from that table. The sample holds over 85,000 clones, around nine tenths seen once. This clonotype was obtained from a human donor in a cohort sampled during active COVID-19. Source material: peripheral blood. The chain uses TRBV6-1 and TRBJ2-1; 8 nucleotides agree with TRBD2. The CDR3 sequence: CASSEGGTSVQFF. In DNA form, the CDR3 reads TGTGCCAGCAGTGAAGGTGGGACTAGTGTTCAGTTCTTC.